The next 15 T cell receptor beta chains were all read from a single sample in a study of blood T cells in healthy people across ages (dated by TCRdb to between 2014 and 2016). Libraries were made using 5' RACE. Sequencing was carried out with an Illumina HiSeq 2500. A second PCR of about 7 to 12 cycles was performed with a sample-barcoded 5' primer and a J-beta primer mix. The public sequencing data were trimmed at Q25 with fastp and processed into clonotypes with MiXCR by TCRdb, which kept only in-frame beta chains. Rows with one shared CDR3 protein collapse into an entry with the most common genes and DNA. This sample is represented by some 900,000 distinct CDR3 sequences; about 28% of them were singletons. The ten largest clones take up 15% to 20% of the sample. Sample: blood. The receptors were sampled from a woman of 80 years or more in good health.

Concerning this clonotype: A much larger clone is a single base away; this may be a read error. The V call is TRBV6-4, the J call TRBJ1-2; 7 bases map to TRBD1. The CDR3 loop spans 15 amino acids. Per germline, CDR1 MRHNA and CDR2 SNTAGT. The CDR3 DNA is TGTGCCAGCAGTGTTCGTACAGGGGCCCTCGATGGCTACATCTTC. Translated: CASSVRTGALDGYIF.

CDR3 protein: CATSESGGARNEQFF. The DNA of the CDR3 is TGTGCCACCAGTGAAAGCGGGGGGGCCAGGAATGAGCAGTTCTTC. The genes are TRBV24-1 and TRBJ2-1, with 10 bases aligning to TRBD2. Per germline, CDR1 KGHDR and CDR2 SFDVKD. J gave up 7 bases and V 4 bases, and 6 bases lay outside the gene matches. CDR3 length: 15 amino acids.

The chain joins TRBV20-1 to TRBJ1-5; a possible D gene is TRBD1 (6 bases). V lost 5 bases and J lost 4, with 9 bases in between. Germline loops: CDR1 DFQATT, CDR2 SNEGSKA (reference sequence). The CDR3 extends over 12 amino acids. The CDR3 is CSAQQGNQPQHF. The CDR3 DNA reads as TGCAGTGCTCAACAGGGAAATCAGCCCCAGCATTTT.

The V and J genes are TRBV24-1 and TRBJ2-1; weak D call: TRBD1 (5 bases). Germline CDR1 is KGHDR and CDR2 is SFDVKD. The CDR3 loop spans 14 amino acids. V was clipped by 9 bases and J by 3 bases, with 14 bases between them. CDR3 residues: CATSGRGNYNEQFF. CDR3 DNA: TGTGCCACCTCTGGTAGGGGAAACTACAATGAGCAGTTCTTC.

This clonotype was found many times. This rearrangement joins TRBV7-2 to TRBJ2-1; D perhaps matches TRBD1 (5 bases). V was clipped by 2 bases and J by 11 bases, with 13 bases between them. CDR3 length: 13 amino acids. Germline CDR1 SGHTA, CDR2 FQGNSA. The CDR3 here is CASSLLDRLQQFF. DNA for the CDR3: TGTGCCAGCAGCTTACTCGACAGATTACAGCAGTTCTTC.

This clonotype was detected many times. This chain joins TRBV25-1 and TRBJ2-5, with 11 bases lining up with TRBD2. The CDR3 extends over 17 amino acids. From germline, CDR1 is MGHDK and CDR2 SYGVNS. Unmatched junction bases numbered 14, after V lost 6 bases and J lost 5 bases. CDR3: CASSPFDSGGERETQYF. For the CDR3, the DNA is TGTGCCAGCAGCCCGTTTGATAGCGGGGGGGAGAGGGAGACCCAGTACTTC.

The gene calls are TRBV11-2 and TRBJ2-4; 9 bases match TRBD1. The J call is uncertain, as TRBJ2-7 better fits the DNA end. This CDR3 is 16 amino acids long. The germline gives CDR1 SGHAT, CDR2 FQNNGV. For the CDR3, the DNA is TGTGCCAGCAGCCTCCGGCCGGGACAGGGTAGTCTCGAGCAGTACTTC. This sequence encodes CASSLRPGQGSLEQYF.

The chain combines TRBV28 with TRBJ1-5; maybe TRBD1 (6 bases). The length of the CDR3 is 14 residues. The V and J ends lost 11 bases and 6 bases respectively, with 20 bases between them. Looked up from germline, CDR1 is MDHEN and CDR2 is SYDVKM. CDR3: CASSTGRGGQPQHF. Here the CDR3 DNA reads TGTGCCTCTTCCACAGGGAGGGGCGGTCAGCCCCAGCATTTT.

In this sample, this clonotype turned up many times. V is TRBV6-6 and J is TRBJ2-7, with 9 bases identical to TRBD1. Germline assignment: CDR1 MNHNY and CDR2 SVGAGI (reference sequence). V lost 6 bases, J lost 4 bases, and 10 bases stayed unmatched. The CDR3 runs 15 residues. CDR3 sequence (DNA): TGTGCCAGCAGCCGCGGACAGGGGAGGTTATACGAGCAGTACTTC. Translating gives CASSRGQGRLYEQYF.

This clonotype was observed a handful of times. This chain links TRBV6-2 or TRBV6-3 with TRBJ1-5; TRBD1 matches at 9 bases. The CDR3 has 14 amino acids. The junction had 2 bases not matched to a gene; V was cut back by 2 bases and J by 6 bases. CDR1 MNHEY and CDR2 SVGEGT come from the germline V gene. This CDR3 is CASSYVTGGQPQHF. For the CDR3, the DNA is TGTGCCAGCAGTTACGTGACAGGGGGTCAGCCCCAGCATTTT.

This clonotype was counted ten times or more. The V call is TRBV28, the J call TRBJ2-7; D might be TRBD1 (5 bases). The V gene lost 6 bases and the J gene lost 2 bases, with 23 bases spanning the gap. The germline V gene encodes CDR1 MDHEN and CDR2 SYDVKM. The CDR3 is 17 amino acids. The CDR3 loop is CASRRRDTGSRAYEQYF. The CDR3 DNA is TGTGCCAGCAGACGCCGCGATACTGGTAGCAGGGCCTACGAGCAGTACTTC.

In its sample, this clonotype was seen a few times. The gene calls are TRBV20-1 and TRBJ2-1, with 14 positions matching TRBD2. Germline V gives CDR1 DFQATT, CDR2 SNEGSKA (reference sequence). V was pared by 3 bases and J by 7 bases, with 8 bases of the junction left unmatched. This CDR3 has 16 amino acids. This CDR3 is CSARTSGGGSGNEQFF. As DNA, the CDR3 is TGCAGTGCTAGGACTAGCGGGGGGGGGTCTGGGAATGAGCAGTTCTTC.

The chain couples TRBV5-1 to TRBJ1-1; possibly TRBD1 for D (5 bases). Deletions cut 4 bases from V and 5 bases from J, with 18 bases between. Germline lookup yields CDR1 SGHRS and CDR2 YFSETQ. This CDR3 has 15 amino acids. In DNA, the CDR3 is TGCGCCAGCAGCCGGGGACCAGGGCGCTCAACTGAAGCTTTCTTT. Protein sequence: CASSRGPGRSTEAFF.

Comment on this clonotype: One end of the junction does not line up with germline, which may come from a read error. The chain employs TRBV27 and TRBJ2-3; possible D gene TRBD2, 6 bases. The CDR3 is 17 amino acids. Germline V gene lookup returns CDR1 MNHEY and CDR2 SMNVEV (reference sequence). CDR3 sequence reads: CASSLWRGIPSTDTLYF. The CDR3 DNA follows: TGTGCCAGCAGTTTATGGAGGGGCATCCCTAGCACAGATACGCTGTATTTT.

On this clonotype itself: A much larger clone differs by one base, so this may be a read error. The CDR3 loop is CASSLLGDYGYPF. CDR3 nucleotide sequence: TGTGCCAGCAGCTTATTAGGGGACTATGGCTACCCCTTC. The V and J genes are TRBV7-2 and TRBJ1-2; D is perhaps TRBD1 (5 bases). The CDR3 consists of 13 residues. CDR1 is SGHTA and CDR2 is FQGNSA in the germline V gene. Based on the CDR3 plus reference TRBV7-2 and TRBJ1-2, the full variable domain is GAGVSQSPSNKVTEKGKDVELRCDPISGHTALYWYRQSLGQGLEFLIYFQGNSAPDKSGLPSDRFSAERTGGSVSTLTIQRTQQEDSAVYLCASSLLGDYGYPFGSGTRLTVV.